One and the same sample provided the 23 T cell receptor beta chains below, sequenced in a study of cytomegalovirus exposure and HLA in healthy donors. The PCR contained 60 Vbeta and 13 Jbeta primers. Produced via immunoSEQ multiplex PCR; TCRdb's table is partial and in-frame only. The table records 160,000 or so clones, approximately 78% of them present only once. Sequenced input: PBMCs. The receptors come from a male donor in good health and CMV-seronegative.

This sequence joins TRBV5-5 and TRBJ2-3; D ambiguous. The length of the CDR3 is 15 residues. Germline values: CDR1 SGHKS, CDR2 YYEKEE (reference sequence). V was clipped by 0 bases and J by 0 bases, with 8 bases between them. This CDR3 is CASSLGGFSTDTQYF. The DNA for the CDR3 is TGTGCCAGCAGCTTGGGAGGATTTAGCACAGATACGCAGTATTTT.

The chain recombines TRBV5-6 with TRBJ2-2; 12 nucleotides line up with TRBD2. With 4 bases clipped from V and 3 bases from J, the junction kept 7 bases outside the gene matches. The CDR3 contains 17 residues. Germline loops: CDR1 SGHDT, CDR2 YYEEEE. The DNA of the CDR3 is TGTGCCAGCAGCCCAACGACTAGCGGGGGATACACCGGGGAGCTGTTTTTT. Protein sequence: CASSPTTSGGYTGELFF.

The rearrangement links TRBV7-2 to TRBJ2-1, with 7 nucleotides matching TRBD2. This CDR3 is 14 amino acids long. Germline V gives CDR1 SGHTA, CDR2 FQGNSA. V shed 5 bases, J shed 9 bases, and the junction held 10 bases outside the gene matches. In DNA form, the CDR3 reads TGTGCCAGCAGCCCCCCGACTAGCTGGTCTGAGCAGTTCTTC. This gives the protein CASSPPTSWSEQFF.

A word on this clone: The germline gene is not matched at one end of the junction; a read error may be the cause. The V call is TRBV7-9, the J call TRBJ1-2, with D uncertain. Germline CDR1 and CDR2: SEHNR and FQNEAQ (reference sequence). The CDR3 contains 12 residues. CDR3 DNA: TGTTCCAGCAGCCCAGACGGGTATGGCTACACCTTC. This codes for CSSSPDGYGYTF.

V is TRBV4-1 and J is TRBJ2-7, with TRBD2 matching 10 bases. Germline V gene sequence: CDR1 MGHRA, CDR2 YSYEKL. The CDR3 loop spans 16 amino acids. V lost 0 bases to trimming and J lost 4 bases; unmatched junction nucleotides: 6. This CDR3 is CASSQDQRGGPYEQYF. CDR3 sequence (DNA): TGCGCCAGCAGCCAAGATCAGCGGGGGGGCCCTTACGAGCAGTACTTC.

This clone was seen only a few times. The chain combines TRBV7-9 with TRBJ2-3; possible D gene TRBD2, 6 bases. Trimming left V 4 bases short and J 10 bases short, with 18 bases between. Per germline, CDR1 SEHNR and CDR2 FQNEAQ (reference sequence). There are 14 residues in the CDR3. The chain's CDR3 is CASSSGTSPPAQYF. Here the CDR3 DNA reads TGTGCCAGCAGCTCCGGGACTTCTCCTCCTGCGCAGTATTTT.

This clone turned up a few times. The V call is TRBV4-1, the J call TRBJ2-7, with 10 positions matching TRBD1. The CDR3 contains 15 residues. Germline CDR1 reads MGHRA; CDR2 reads YSYEKL. The J segment lost 5 bases and the V segment lost 0 bases, leaving 4 bases of the junction unmatched. This CDR3 is CASSQEGTGVDEQYF. CDR3 coding DNA: TGCGCCAGCAGCCAAGAAGGGACAGGGGTGGACGAGCAGTACTTC.

V gene TRBV7-2 combines with J gene TRBJ1-2, with D perhaps matching TRBD1 (6 bases). The CDR3 covers 13 residues. The V and J ends lost 1 base and 7 bases respectively, with 10 bases between them. CDR1 and CDR2 (germline): SGHTA, FQGNSA. In nucleotides, the CDR3 is TGTGCCAGCAGCTTAGGGACAGAGTTTGGCTACACCTTC. It codes for CASSLGTEFGYTF.

This clone is a singleton in its sample. The gene calls are TRBV6-1 and TRBJ1-1, with D unresolved. The length of the CDR3 is 14 residues. Germline values: CDR1 MNHNS, CDR2 SASEGT. V lost 3 bases and J lost 5, with 13 bases in between. The CDR3 DNA reads TGTGCCAGCAGTGAGTTACGCGGGGATACTGAAGCTTTCTTT. The encoded protein is CASSELRGDTEAFF.

The rearrangement uses TRBV11-3 and TRBJ1-1, with 8 bases aligning to TRBD1. Trimming took 5 bases from V and 0 from J; bases not matched to a gene: 8. CDR1 and CDR2 (germline): SGHNT, YENEEA. This CDR3 has 16 residues. CDR3: CASSKRQGLLNTEAFF. In DNA form, the CDR3 reads TGTGCCAGCAGCAAGCGACAGGGGCTCTTGAACACTGAAGCTTTCTTT.

The chain combines TRBV4-1 with TRBJ1-2; 11 bases are shared with TRBD1. CDR1 is MGHRA and CDR2 is YSYEKL in the germline V gene. The CDR3 loop spans 17 amino acids. With V trimmed by 1 base and J by 6 bases, 10 bases remained unmatched. CDR3 in amino acids: CASSQALRDRGFNGYTF. DNA for the CDR3: TGCGCCAGCAGCCAAGCGCTTAGGGACAGGGGGTTCAATGGCTACACCTTC.

V is TRBV10-2 and J is TRBJ1-5; the D is unclear. V was pared by 3 bases and J by 6 bases, with 9 bases between. The CDR3 totals 13 residues. The V gene's germline CDR1 is WSHSY and CDR2 SAAADI. CDR3 DNA sequence: TGCGCCAGCAGTGAAGGTGGGCGTCAGCCCCAGCATTTT. Translated, it gives CASSEGGRQPQHF.

This chain links TRBV6-6 with TRBJ2-3, with 7 bases identical to TRBD1. The CDR3 spans 14 residues. After removal of 6 bases from V and 9 bases from J, the junction contained 12 bases not matched to a gene. Germline loops: CDR1 MNHNY, CDR2 SVGAGI (reference sequence). The CDR3 nucleotides read TGTGCCAGCAGATCACATATAGACAGGGCAACGCAGTATTTT. Translation gives CASRSHIDRATQYF.

The rearrangement uses TRBV19 and TRBJ1-4, with D unresolved. CDR1 is LNHDA, CDR2 SQIVND, per germline (reference sequence). The germline V and J ends were trimmed by 4 bases and 6 bases, with 9 bases remaining between them. The CDR3 consists of 13 residues. In DNA, the CDR3 is TGTGCCAGTAGTACCCCGCGAGATGAAAAACTGTTTTTT. Encoded protein: CASSTPRDEKLFF.

This chain uses TRBV5-4 with TRBJ1-1; 10 bases line up with TRBD1. The junction had 5 bases not matched to a gene; V was cut back by 3 bases and J by 9 bases. Germline V CDR1 and CDR2: SGHNT, YYREEE (reference sequence). The CDR3 covers 13 residues. The CDR3 is CASSWDRGPKAFF. In DNA, the CDR3 is TGTGCCAGCAGCTGGGACAGGGGCCCGAAAGCTTTCTTT.

This clone showed up just a few times. This chain connects TRBV14 to TRBJ2-2; D perhaps matches TRBD2 (6 bases). Trimming pared 4 bases from V and 1 base from J, leaving 13 bases between. The CDR3 consists of 16 residues. The germline CDR1 and CDR2 sequences are SGHDN and FVKESK. CDR3 loop: CASSPRPGVNTGELFF. The CDR3 DNA reads TGTGCCAGCAGCCCCCGTCCGGGAGTGAACACCGGGGAGCTGTTTTTT.

The rearrangement joins TRBV11-1 to TRBJ2-5; 10 nucleotides align to TRBD2. The J call may be incorrect, as the DNA end agrees better with TRBJ2-7. The CDR3 is made up of 13 amino acids. Germline-derived CDR1 and CDR2 are SGHAT and FQDESV (reference sequence). The CDR3, as DNA: TGTGCCAGCGGTCTAGCGGGAGTGTACGAGCAGTACTTC. This gives the protein CASGLAGVYEQYF.

The chain employs TRBV19 and TRBJ1-5, with 8 bases aligning to TRBD1. This CDR3 contains 14 residues. Germline assignment: CDR1 LNHDA and CDR2 SQIVND (reference sequence). V shed 4 bases and J 6 bases; nucleotides not matched to a gene: 5. The CDR3 DNA reads as TGTGCCAGTAGTACACGGACAGGGTTTCAGCCCCAGCATTTT. Translated, it gives CASSTRTGFQPQHF.

This chain uses TRBV7-9 with TRBJ2-1; a possible D gene is TRBD1 (5 bases). Trimming took off 5 bases at V and 8 bases at J, with 16 bases between the two ends. This CDR3 contains 14 residues. Germline lookup yields CDR1 SEHNR and CDR2 FQNEAQ (reference sequence). The CDR3 DNA reads TGTGCCAGCAGCCGTAGGCCCCAGGGCGATGAGCAGTTCTTC. Protein product: CASSRRPQGDEQFF.

The chain employs TRBV6-5 and TRBJ1-1; weak D call: TRBD1 (5 bases). The V gene's germline CDR1 is MNHEY and CDR2 SVGAGI. CDR3 length equals 15 residues. V was shortened by 4 bases and J by 1 base, with 13 bases between the two germline ends. The CDR3 protein is CASSSLGQGNTEAFF. The DNA for the CDR3 is TGTGCCAGCAGTTCCCTTGGCCAGGGGAACACTGAAGCTTTCTTT.

The chain joins TRBV9 to TRBJ2-5, with 7 bases aligning to TRBD1. The junction had 10 bases not matched to a gene; V was cut back by 3 bases and J by 5 bases. The CDR3 loop spans 15 amino acids. Per germline, CDR1 SGDLS and CDR2 YYNGEE. CDR3 protein: CASSAADRVAETQYF. CDR3 nucleotide sequence: TGTGCCAGCAGCGCCGCTGACAGGGTTGCGGAGACCCAGTACTTC.

V usage is TRBV7-9 and J usage is TRBJ2-1; TRBD1 matches at 10 bases. Germline lookup yields CDR1 SEHNR and CDR2 FQNEAQ (reference sequence). The ends lost 4 bases at V and 9 bases at J; junction bases unmatched: 18. This CDR3 has 18 amino acids. Here the CDR3 DNA reads TGTGCCAGCAGCTCTGGGACAGGGGACGTCTCCCAATTTGGTGAGCAGTTCTTC. It yields the protein CASSSGTGDVSQFGEQFF. The full variable domain, its missing parts supplied by reference TRBV7-9 and TRBJ2-1, is DTGVSQNPRHKITKRGQNVTFRCDPISEHNRLYWYRQTLGQGPEFLTYFQNEAQLEKSRLLSDRFSAERPKGSFSTLEIQRTEQGDSAMYLCASSSGTGDVSQFGEQFFGPGTRLTVL.

The chain is built from TRBV27 and TRBJ2-7; 12 bases agree with TRBD2. The trim removed 6 bases at V and 6 bases at J, leaving 9 bases unmatched. The CDR3 has 15 residues. Germline V gene lookup returns CDR1 MNHEY and CDR2 SMNVEV (reference sequence). CDR3 region: CASRLLAGGPGEQYF. CDR3 coding DNA: TGTGCCAGCAGGCTTCTAGCGGGAGGGCCCGGCGAGCAGTACTTC.